One sample yielded the 8 T cell receptor beta chains listed below, sequenced in a study of blood T cell repertoires in COVID-19. Data came from immunoSEQ multiplex PCR; TCRdb stores just in-frame clones and leaves some out. The data hold fewer than 130,000 clones, with around 90% observed a single time. Sequencing was carried out using peripheral blood. These receptor sequences come from a human donor in a cohort sampled during active COVID-19.

The V and J genes are TRBV27 and TRBJ1-6; unclear D gene. The V gene's germline CDR1 is MNHEY and CDR2 SMNVEV (reference sequence). The V end lost 8 bases, the J end lost 4 bases, and 15 bases lay between the germline ends. The CDR3 is made up of 15 amino acids. CDR3 amino acids: CASAGGSSYNSPLHF. DNA for the CDR3: TGTGCCAGCGCCGGAGGCAGTTCTTATAATTCACCCCTCCACTTT.

V gene TRBV10-2 combines with J gene TRBJ2-7, with 8 bases matching TRBD1. This CDR3 is 12 amino acids long. Germline values: CDR1 WSHSY, CDR2 SAAADI. Unmatched junction bases numbered 4, after V lost 8 bases and J lost 4 bases. CDR3 amino acids: CASGRTGYEQYF. CDR3 coding DNA: TGCGCCAGCGGACGGACAGGGTACGAGCAGTACTTC.

This clone was observed once. The chain links TRBV6-2 or TRBV6-3 to TRBJ2-7; no reliable D call. This CDR3 is 13 amino acids long. Germline loops: CDR1 MNHEY, CDR2 SVGEGT. Trimming removed 6 bases at V and 6 bases at J, with 15 bases between. The CDR3 DNA sequence: TGTGCCAGCAGCACCACACCTAGGTCCGAGCAGTACTTC. This encodes CASSTTPRSEQYF.

This clone was detected only a few times. Here the CDR3 DNA reads TGCGCCAGCAGCCAAGTACAGGGGGCTAACTATGGCTACACCTTC. Translated, it gives CASSQVQGANYGYTF. The chain links TRBV4-3 to TRBJ1-2; 8 nucleotides agree with TRBD1. The CDR3 consists of 15 residues. With 1 base clipped from V and 0 bases from J, the junction kept 1 base outside the gene matches. CDR1 and CDR2 from the germline V gene are LGHNA and YSLEER.

The chain combines TRBV7-3 with TRBJ2-1, with 7 bases lining up with TRBD2. The junction had 11 bases not matched to a gene; V was cut back by 5 bases and J by 10 bases. The CDR3 is 14 residues long. Germline CDR1 reads SGHTA; CDR2 reads FQGTGA. The CDR3 DNA follows: TGTGCCAGCAGCCGACAGACTAGCAGGTCCGAGCAGTTCTTC. As protein: CASSRQTSRSEQFF. Looking up the rest from reference TRBV7-3 and TRBJ2-1 gives the full variable domain: GAGVSQTPSNKVTEKGKYVELRCDPISGHTALYWYRQSLGQGPEFLIYFQGTGAADDSGLPNDRFFAVRPEGSVSTLKIQRTERGDSAVYLCASSRQTSRSEQFFGPGTRLTVL.

The chain links TRBV4-3 to TRBJ1-1, with D uncertain. CDR1 and CDR2 from the germline V gene are LGHNA and YSLEER. This CDR3 has 15 residues. Trimming took 0 bases from V and 1 from J, leaving 9 bases between them. CDR3 bases: TGCGCCAGCAGCCAAGATTTACGGGGGAACACTGAAGCTTTCTTT. The encoded protein is CASSQDLRGNTEAFF.

The chain combines TRBV7-6 with TRBJ1-1; 10 positions match TRBD1. The CDR3 sequence is 15 residues long. The junction had 6 bases not matched to a gene; V was cut back by 2 bases and J by 6 bases. Germline lookup yields CDR1 SGHVS and CDR2 FNYEAQ. CDR3 sequence (DNA): TGTGCCAGCAGCTTACTGGGACAGGGGTTCCCTGAAGCTTTCTTT. This sequence encodes CASSLLGQGFPEAFF.

This chain uses TRBV5-1 with TRBJ2-4; D may be TRBD2 (5 bases). V was pared by 0 bases and J by 1 base, with 11 bases between. Germline CDR1 and CDR2: SGHRS and YFSETQ. The CDR3 loop spans 16 amino acids. The CDR3 DNA is TGCGCCAGCAGCTTGGGGGTGCGAGGGGCCAAAAACATTCAGTACTTC. Its translation is CASSLGVRGAKNIQYF.